This T cell receptor beta chain originates from a study of OX40 agonist ivuxolimab in advanced cancers. Some clones are missing from TCRdb's copy, which holds only in-frame ones; the method was immunoSEQ multiplex PCR. The sample includes about 34,000 clones, less than 85% of them seen just once. This CDR3 spans 15 amino acids. Looked up from germline, CDR1 is ENHRY and CDR2 is SYGVKD. The V gene end was trimmed by 3 bases and the J gene end by 5 bases; junction bases not matched to a gene: 7. The clonotype originates from an adult with an advanced solid tumor such as melanoma, head and neck, liver or kidney cancer. The sequences come from CD4+ or CD8+ T cells sorted from blood, collected in a trial of the OX40 agonist ivuxolimab. The chain carries TRBV10-3 and TRBJ2-1; 7 bases map to TRBD1. The CDR3 protein is CAISDNRGFNNEQFF. The DNA of the CDR3 is TGTGCCATCAGTGACAACAGGGGATTTAACAATGAGCAGTTCTTC.